The clone carrying this T cell receptor beta chain was counted only a few times. This sample is part of a study of T cells after yellow fever vaccination. The authors made TCR cDNA by 5'RACE template switching, adding a universal primer site and UMIs. Using its own MiXCR run on the 5' RACE reads, TCRdb lists one record per CDR3 protein. The sample carries fewer than 350,000 distinct CDR3 sequences, over 8% recorded once. The trim removed 8 bases at V and 15 bases at J, leaving 10 bases unmatched. The CDR3 is 12 residues long. The receptor's source is a man in his late teens or twenties who received the YFV17D yellow fever vaccine. Source: PBMCs, taken on the day of the first yellow fever vaccination. This chain uses TRBV12-3 or TRBV12-4 with TRBJ1-4, with 9 bases aligning to TRBD1. The CDR3 DNA reads as TGTGCCAGCTACCGAGGACAGGGGAAAGTGTTTTTT. This encodes CASYRGQGKVFF.